This T cell receptor (beta chain) was sequenced in a study of T cell responses to AZD1222 COVID-19 vaccine. Clones were read by immunoSEQ multiplex PCR, and TCRdb kept only the in-frame ones, dropping some. In the table there are some 140,000 clones, less than 90% of which are singletons. CDR3 length: 17 residues. The junction had 7 bases not matched to a gene; V was cut back by 3 bases and J by 0 bases. Germline loops: CDR1 KGHSH, CDR2 LQKENI. The source of this sequence is an adult in good health. The material was peripheral blood, obtained on day 0 of MenACWY control vaccination. The V gene is TRBV18, the J gene TRBJ2-2, with 7 bases fitting TRBD1. In DNA form, the CDR3 reads TGTGCCAGCTCACCTACTCGACAGGGACCGAACACCGGGGAGCTGTTTTTT. It encodes CASSPTRQGPNTGELFF. Based on the CDR3 plus reference TRBV18 and TRBJ2-2, the full variable domain is NAGVMQNPRHLVRRRGQEARLRCSPMKGHSHVYWYRQLPEEGLKFMVYLQKENIIDESGMPKERFSAEFPKEGPSILRIQQVVRGDSAAYFCASSPTRQGPNTGELFFGEGSRLTVL.